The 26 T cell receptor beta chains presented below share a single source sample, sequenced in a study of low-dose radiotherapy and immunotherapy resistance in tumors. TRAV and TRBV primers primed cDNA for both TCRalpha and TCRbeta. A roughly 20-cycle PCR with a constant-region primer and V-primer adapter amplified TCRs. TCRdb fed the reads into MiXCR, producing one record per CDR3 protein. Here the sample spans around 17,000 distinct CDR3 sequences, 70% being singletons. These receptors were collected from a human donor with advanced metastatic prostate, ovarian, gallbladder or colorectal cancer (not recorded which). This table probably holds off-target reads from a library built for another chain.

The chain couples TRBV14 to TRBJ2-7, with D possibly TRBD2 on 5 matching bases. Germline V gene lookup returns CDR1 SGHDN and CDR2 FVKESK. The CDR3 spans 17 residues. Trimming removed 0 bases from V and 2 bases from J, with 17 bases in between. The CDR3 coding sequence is TGTGCCAGCAGCCAAGAACGGGGTGGTACGTCTACCTACGAGCAGTACTTC. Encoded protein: CASSQERGGTSTYEQYF. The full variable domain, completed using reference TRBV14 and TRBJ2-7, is EAGVTQFPSHSVIEKGQTVTLRCDPISGHDNLYWYRRVMGKEIKFLLHFVKESKQDESGMPNNRFLAERTGGTYSTLKVQPAELEDSGVYFCASSQERGGTSTYEQYFGPGTRLTVT.

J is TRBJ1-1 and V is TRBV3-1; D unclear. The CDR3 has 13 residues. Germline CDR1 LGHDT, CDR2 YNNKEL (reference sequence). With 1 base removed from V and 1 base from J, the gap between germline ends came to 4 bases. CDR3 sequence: CASSQGANTEAFF. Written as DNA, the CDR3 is TGTGCCAGCAGCCAAGGGGCGAACACTGAAGCTTTCTTT. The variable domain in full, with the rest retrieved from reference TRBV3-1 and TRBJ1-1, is DTAVSQTPKYLVTQMGNDKSIKCEQNLGHDTMYWYKQDSKKFLKIMFSYNNKELIINETVPNRFSPKSPDKAHLNLHINSLELGDSAVYFCASSQGANTEAFFGQGTRLTVV.

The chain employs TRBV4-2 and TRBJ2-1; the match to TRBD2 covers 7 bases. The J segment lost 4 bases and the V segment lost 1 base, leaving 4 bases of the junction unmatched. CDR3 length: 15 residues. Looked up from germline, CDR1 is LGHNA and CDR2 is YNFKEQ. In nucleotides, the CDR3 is TGTGCCAGCAGCCAAGGACTAGCCACATACAATGAGCAGTTCTTC. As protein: CASSQGLATYNEQFF.

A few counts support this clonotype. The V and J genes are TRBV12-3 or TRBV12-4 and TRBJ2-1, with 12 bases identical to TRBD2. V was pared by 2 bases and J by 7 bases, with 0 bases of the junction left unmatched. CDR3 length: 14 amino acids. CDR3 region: CASSLLAGGNEQFF. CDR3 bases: TGTGCCAGCAGTTTACTAGCGGGGGGGAATGAGCAGTTCTTC.

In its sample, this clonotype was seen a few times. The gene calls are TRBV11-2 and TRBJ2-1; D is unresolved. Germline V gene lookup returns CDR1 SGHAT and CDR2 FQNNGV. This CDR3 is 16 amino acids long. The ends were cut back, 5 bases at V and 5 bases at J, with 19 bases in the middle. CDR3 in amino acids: CASSPIRRLTDNEQFF. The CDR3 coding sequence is TGTGCCAGCAGCCCGATACGACGCCTTACGGACAATGAGCAGTTCTTC.

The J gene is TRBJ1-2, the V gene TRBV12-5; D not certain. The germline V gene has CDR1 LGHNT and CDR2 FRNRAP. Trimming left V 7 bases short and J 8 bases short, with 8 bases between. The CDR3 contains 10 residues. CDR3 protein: CASADCGYTF. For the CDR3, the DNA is TGTGCTAGTGCGGATTGCGGCTACACCTTC. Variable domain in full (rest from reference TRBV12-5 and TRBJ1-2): DARVTQTPRHKVTEMGQEVTMRCQPILGHNTVFWYRQTMMQGLELLAYFRNRAPLDDSGMPKDRFSAEMPDATLATLKIQPSEPRDSAVYFCASADCGYTFGSGTRLTVV.

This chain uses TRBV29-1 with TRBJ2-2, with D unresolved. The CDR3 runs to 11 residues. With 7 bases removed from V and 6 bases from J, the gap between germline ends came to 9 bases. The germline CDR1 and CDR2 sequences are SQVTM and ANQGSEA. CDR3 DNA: TGCAGCGGCCGCGGAGCCGGGGAGCTGTTTTTT. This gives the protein CSGRGAGELFF.

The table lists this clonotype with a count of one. The CDR3 loop reads CASSAGVVYGYTF. In DNA, the CDR3 is TGTGCCAGCAGTGCAGGGGTAGTCTATGGCTACACCTTC. The rearrangement uses TRBV25-1 and TRBJ1-2; TRBD1 might be the D (6 bases). Trimming removed 4 bases from V and 4 bases from J, with 10 bases in between. Looked up from germline, CDR1 is MGHDK and CDR2 is SYGVNS. The CDR3 has 13 residues.

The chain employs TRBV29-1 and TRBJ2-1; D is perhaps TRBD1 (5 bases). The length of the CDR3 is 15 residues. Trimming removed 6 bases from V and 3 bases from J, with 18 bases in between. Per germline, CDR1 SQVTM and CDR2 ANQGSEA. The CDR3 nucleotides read TGCAGCGTGGCAAAAGGCCAGGGCTTCTACAATGAGCAGTTCTTC. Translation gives CSVAKGQGFYNEQFF.

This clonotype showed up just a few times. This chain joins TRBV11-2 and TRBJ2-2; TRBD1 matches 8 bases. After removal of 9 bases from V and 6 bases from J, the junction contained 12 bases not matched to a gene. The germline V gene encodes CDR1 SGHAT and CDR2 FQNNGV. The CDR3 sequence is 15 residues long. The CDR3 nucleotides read TGTGCCAGTACTCAGGGGGCGTTATTCGCCGGGGAGCTGTTTTTT. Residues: CASTQGALFAGELFF. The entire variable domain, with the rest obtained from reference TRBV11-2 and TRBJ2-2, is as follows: EAGVAQSPRYKIIEKRQSVAFWCNPISGHATLYWYQQILGQGPKLLIQFQNNGVVDDSQLPKDRFSAERLKGVDSTLKIQPAKLEDSAVYLCASTQGALFAGELFFGEGSRLTVL.

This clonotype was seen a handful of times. The CDR3 bases are TGTGCCAGCAGTGGAAACAAGAACACTGAAGCTTTCTTT. This translates into CASSGNKNTEAFF. The chain is built from TRBV2 and TRBJ1-1; D remains ambiguous. Germline CDR1 reads SNHLY; CDR2 reads FYNNEI. V was shortened by 4 bases and J by 1 base, with 7 bases between the two germline ends. The CDR3 has 13 residues.

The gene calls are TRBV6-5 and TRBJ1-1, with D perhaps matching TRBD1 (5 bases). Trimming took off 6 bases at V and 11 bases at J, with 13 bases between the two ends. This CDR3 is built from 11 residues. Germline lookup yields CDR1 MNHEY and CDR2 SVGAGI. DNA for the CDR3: TGTGCCAGCAGGATTCAGGGACGGGCTTTCTTT. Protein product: CASRIQGRAFF.

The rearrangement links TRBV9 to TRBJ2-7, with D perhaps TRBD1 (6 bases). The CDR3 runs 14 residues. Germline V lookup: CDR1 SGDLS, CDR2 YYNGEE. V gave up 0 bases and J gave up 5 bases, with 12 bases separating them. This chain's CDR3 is CASSVVPGDDEQYF. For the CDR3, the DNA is TGTGCCAGCAGCGTAGTACCAGGGGACGACGAGCAGTACTTC.

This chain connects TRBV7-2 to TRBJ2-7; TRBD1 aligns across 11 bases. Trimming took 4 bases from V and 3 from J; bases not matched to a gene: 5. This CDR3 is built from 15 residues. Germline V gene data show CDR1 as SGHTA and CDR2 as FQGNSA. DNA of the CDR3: TGTGCCAGCAGCTCGAGGACAGGGGGCCTCTACGAGCAGTACTTC. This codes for CASSSRTGGLYEQYF.

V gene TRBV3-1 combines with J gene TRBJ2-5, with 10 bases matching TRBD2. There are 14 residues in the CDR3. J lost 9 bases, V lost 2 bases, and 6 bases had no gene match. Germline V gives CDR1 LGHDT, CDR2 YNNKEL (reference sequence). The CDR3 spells CASSQSGGAAPQYF. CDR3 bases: TGTGCCAGCAGCCAAAGCGGGGGGGCCGCCCCCCAGTACTTC.

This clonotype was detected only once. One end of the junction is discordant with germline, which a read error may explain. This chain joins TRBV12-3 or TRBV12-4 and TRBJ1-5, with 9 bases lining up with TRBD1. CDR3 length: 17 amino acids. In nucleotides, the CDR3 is TGTGCCAGCAGGTTAGGACAGGGGTCCTGGACCAATCAGCCCCAGCATTTT. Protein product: CASRLGQGSWTNQPQHF.

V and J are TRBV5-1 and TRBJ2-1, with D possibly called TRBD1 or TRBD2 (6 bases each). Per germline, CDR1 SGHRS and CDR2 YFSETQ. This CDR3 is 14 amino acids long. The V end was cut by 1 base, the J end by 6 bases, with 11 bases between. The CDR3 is CASSLLGGSNEQFF. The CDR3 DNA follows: TGCGCCAGCAGCTTGCTCGGGGGCTCCAATGAGCAGTTCTTC.

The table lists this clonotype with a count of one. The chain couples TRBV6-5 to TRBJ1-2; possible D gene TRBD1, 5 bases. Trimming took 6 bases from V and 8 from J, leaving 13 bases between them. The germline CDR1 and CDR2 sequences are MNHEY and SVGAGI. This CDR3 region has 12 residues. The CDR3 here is CASRTGTDGYTF. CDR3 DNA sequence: TGTGCCAGCAGAACCGGGACGGACGGCTACACCTTC.

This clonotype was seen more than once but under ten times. CDR3 coding DNA: TGTGCCAGCAGCCTCAACTACGAGCAGTACTTC. This encodes CASSLNYEQYF. This chain joins TRBV6-2 or TRBV6-3 and TRBJ2-7; no firm D call. Trimming removed 6 bases at V and 3 bases at J, with 6 bases between. This CDR3 contains 11 residues. The germline V gene encodes CDR1 MNHEY and CDR2 SVGEGT.

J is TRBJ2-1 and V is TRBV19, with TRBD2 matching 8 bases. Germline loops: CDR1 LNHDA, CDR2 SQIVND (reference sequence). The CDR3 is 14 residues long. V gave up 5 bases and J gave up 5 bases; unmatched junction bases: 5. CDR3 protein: CASSFGGGDNEQFF. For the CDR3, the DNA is TGTGCCAGTAGTTTCGGGGGGGGAGACAATGAGCAGTTCTTC.

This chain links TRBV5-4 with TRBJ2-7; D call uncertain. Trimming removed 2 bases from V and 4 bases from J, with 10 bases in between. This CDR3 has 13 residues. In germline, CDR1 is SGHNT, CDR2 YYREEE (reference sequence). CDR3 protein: CASSLPAEYEQYF. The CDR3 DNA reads TGTGCCAGCAGCTTACCAGCCGAGTACGAGCAGTACTTC.

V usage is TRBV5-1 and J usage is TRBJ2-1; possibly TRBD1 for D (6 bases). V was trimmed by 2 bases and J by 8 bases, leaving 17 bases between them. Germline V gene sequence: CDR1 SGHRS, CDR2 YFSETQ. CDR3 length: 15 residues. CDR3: CASSLPQGTFDEQFF. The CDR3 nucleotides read TGCGCCAGCAGCTTACCCCAGGGGACATTCGATGAGCAGTTCTTC.

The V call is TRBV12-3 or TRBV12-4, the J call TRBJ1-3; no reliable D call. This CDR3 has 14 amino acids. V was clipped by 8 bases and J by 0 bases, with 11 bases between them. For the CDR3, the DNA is TGTGCCAGCGTCGATATCGGCTCTGGAAACACCATATATTTT. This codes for CASVDIGSGNTIYF.

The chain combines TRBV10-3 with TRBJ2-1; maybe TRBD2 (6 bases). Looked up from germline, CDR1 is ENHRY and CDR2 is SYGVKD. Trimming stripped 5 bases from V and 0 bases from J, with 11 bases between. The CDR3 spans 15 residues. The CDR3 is CAISQAGGSYNEQFF. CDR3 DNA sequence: TGTGCCATCAGTCAAGCGGGTGGCTCCTACAATGAGCAGTTCTTC.

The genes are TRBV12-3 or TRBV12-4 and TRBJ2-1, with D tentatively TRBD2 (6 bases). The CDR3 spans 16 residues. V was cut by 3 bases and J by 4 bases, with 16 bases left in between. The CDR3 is CASSFSPSGTYNEQFF. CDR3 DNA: TGTGCCAGCAGTTTCTCACCCTCCGGGACTTACAATGAGCAGTTCTTC.

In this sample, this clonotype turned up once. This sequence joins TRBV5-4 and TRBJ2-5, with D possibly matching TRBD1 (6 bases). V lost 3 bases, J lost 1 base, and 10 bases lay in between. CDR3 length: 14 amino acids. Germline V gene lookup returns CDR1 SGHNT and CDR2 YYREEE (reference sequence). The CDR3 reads CASSSQTGQETQYF. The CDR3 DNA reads TGTGCCAGCAGCTCGCAGACAGGCCAAGAGACCCAGTACTTC.